This T cell receptor (beta chain) was obtained from a study of T cell repertoires in cytomegalovirus infection. Overall study: HLA-C-restricted CMV epitopes, recently identified, and well-studied HLA-B-restricted ones were used by the study. Public TCR beta signatures marked donors with CMV infection and the matching HLA. General observations from the study: HLA-C-restricted CMV clonotypes gave the most frequent clonotype in two of eight donors. Summed frequency of shared TCR beta families picked out CMV carriers who also had the relevant HLA.

MiXCR was run by TCRdb on the reads, yielding one entry per CDR3 protein. The sample has approximately 730,000 distinct CDR3 sequences, approximately 33% seen once. This CDR3 region has 15 residues. Trimming took 5 bases from V and 5 from J, leaving 16 bases between them. Of note for this clonotype: What it recognizes is unknown.

The TCR sequence derives from a human donor in good health (CMV status not recorded). Some clones in this sample may be carry-over from other donors' samples. Sequences were derived from cultured PBMCs, sampled from culture after CMV antigen stimulation. The chain links TRBV12-3 or TRBV12-4 to TRBJ2-1, with D perhaps TRBD1 or TRBD2 (5 bases each). DNA for the CDR3: TGTGCCAGCAGTCTGGACTTGGGGCTTCACAATGAGCAGTTCTTC. This translates into CASSLDLGLHNEQFF.